This TCR beta chain appears in the sequencing data of a study of T cell repertoires in cytomegalovirus infection. Notes on this clonotype: The antigen remains unidentified.

Study conclusions and caveats: CMV-specific TCR beta clonotypes restricted by HLA-C dominated the ex vivo response.

TCRdb independently ran MiXCR on the reads; one entry per CDR3 protein. The table records about 190,000 distinct CDR3 sequences, 28% of them present only once. The germline gives CDR1 DFQATT, CDR2 SNEGSKA (reference sequence). The length of the CDR3 is 15 residues. Trimming took 1 base from V and 9 from J, leaving 21 bases between them. The TCR sequence derives from a human donor in good health (CMV status not recorded). Some clones in this sample may be carry-over from other donors' samples. This chain uses TRBV20-1 with TRBJ1-2; a possible D gene is TRBD1 (6 bases). Sequenced: PBMCs. CDR3 sequence (DNA): TGCAGTGCTAGAGGCCGGCGCGGGGGGCCTATTAGCTACACCTTC. The encoded protein is CSARGRRGGPISYTF.